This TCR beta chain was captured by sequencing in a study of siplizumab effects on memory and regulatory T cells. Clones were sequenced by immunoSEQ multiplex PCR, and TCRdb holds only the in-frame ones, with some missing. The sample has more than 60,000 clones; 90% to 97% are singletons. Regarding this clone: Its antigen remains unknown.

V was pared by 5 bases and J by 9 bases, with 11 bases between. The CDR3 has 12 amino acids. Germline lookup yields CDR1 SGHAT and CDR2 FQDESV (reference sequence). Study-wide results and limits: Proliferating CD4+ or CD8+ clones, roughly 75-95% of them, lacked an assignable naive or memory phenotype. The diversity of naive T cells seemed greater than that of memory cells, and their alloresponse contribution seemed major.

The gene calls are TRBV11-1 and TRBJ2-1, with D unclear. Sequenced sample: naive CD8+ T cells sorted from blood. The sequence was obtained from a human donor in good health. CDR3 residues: CASSPGSGEQFF. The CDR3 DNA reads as TGTGCCAGCAGCCCCGGCTCGGGTGAGCAGTTCTTC. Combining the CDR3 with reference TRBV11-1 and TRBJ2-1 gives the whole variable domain EAEVAQSPRYKITEKSQAVAFWCDPISGHATLYWYRQILGQGPELLVQFQDESVVDDSQLPKDRFSAERLKGVDSTLKIQPAELGDSAMYLCASSPGSGEQFFGPGTRLTVL.